This TCR beta chain was sequenced in a study of T-cell memory formation after mild COVID-19. Notes on the study in general: Clones that contracted from day 15 to 85 had balanced CD4/CD8; later expanders were CD4+ biased.

MiXCR, applied by TCRdb to the 5' RACE reads, yields one record per CDR3 protein. The data hold roughly 400,000 distinct CDR3 sequences, with about a sixth observed a single time. The sample holds many counts of this clonotype. Its antigen is unidentified. V dropped 1 base and J dropped 4 bases, with 13 bases sitting between them. Germline-derived CDR1 and CDR2 are SGHAT and FQNNGV. The CDR3 totals 15 residues. The chain couples TRBV11-2 to TRBJ2-5; the D call may be TRBD1 or TRBD2 (5 bases each). The receptor's source is a man aged 18 to 35 who had mild COVID-19 (a few samples of this study predate the infection). Cell type and time point are not known. Sequenced sample: PBMCs or a T cell subset sorted from them (not recorded which). The CDR3 sequence: CASSLGWDGAETQYF. The CDR3 DNA reads as TGTGCCAGCAGCTTAGGTTGGGACGGGGCAGAGACCCAGTACTTC.